This T cell receptor (beta chain) was captured in a study of blood T cell repertoires in COVID-19. For the study at large: Specimens from acute and convalescent COVID-19 originated in the United States, Italy and Spain.

Profiling relied on immunoSEQ multiplex PCR, and the TCRdb table lists in-frame clones only, not all of them. The sample includes roughly 160,000 clones, 84% of them seen just once. V was pared by 2 bases and J by 0 bases, with 9 bases between. This CDR3 has 14 residues. In germline, CDR1 is SGHRS, CDR2 YFSETQ. The receptor's source is a man younger than 30 with active or convalescent COVID-19. Material for sequencing was peripheral blood. The chain recombines TRBV5-1 with TRBJ2-7; a weak D match, TRBD2 (5 bases). CDR3 in DNA: TGCGCCAGCAGCTTAGAGGGAGCCTCCTACGAGCAGTACTTC. It encodes CASSLEGASYEQYF.